This TCR beta chain was profiled in a study of blood T cell repertoires in COVID-19. Looking at the study overall: Donors in the United States, Italy and Spain gave samples during acute or convalescent COVID-19. From T cells, B-cell-depleted T cells, or PBMCs came the material, which was cDNA or gDNA.

Trimming cost V 5 bases and J 4 bases; bases outside gene matches: 11. The germline gives CDR1 LGHDT, CDR2 YNNKEL (reference sequence). The CDR3 is 16 residues long. Original methodology: Estimation of nucleated cell counts relied on the amplification of reference gene primers. TCRdb keeps only in-frame clones here, not all; method: immunoSEQ multiplex PCR. That table furnishes V, J and clone size, whereas the DNA furnished D and trimming. The profile shows around 100,000 clones, just under 80% of them singletons. The TCR comes from a man in his sixties or seventies with active or convalescent COVID-19. Sequenced input: peripheral blood. The V call is TRBV3-1 (or the pseudogene TRBV3-2), the J call TRBJ2-3; 8 bases are shared with TRBD2. CDR3: CASSFGGAGRPDTQYF. The CDR3 bases are TGTGCCAGCAGCTTCGGGGGGGCAGGGCGGCCAGATACGCAGTATTTT.